This entry lists 11 T cell receptor beta chains sequenced from one sample in a study of CD8+ T cells in alopecia areata (dated by TCRdb to the late 2010s). The time point label for this specimen denotes: four to five weeks on oral tofacitinib. Taken with the paper, the label for treatment or condition translates to: oral pan-JAK inhibitor, 5-10 mg twice daily. Libraries were constructed by the immunoSEQ multiplex PCR assay. To provide template for TCR sequencing, every sample had RNA extracted and reverse transcribed into cDNA. TCRdb took over this immuneACCESS table, retaining in-frame rearrangements with V and J assigned. Such tables are incomplete; in checked studies, under half of the missing clones stem from an unresolved V gene, and the remainder is unexplained. For this sample the table gives 110,000 or so clones, of which about three fifths were detected only once. The leading ten clones occupy under 35% of the sample.

This specimen consisted of CD8+ T cells sorted from blood, obtained at week 4, from a patient treated with tofacitinib. These receptors were obtained from a human donor with alopecia areata.

As for this clone: This specimen includes other DNA sequences encoding the same CDR3. This chain joins TRBV7-9 and TRBJ2-1; 11 bases are shared with TRBD2. The CDR3 length is 16 residues. With V trimmed by 2 bases and J by 2 bases, 2 bases remained unmatched. Per the germline V gene, CDR1 is SEHNR and CDR2 is FQNEAQ (reference sequence). The CDR3 is CASSLRLAGPYNEQFF. The CDR3 coding sequence is TGTGCCAGCAGCTTAAGACTAGCGGGGCCCTACAATGAGCAGTTCTTC.

Concerning this clone: This sample also contains other DNA sequences that code for the same CDR3. The rearrangement links TRBV30 to TRBJ2-1; D unresolved. CDR1 and CDR2 from the germline V gene are GTSNPN and SVGIG (reference sequence). With 1 base removed from V and 3 bases from J, the gap between germline ends came to 1 base. The CDR3 is 11 residues long. The CDR3 is CAWSGYNEQFF. The CDR3 nucleotides are TGTGCCTGGAGTGGCTACAATGAGCAGTTCTTC.

CDR3 in DNA: TGCAGCGTTCTGACGGATAACAATCAGCCCCAGCATTTT. It codes for CSVLTDNNQPQHF. The chain links TRBV29-1 to TRBJ1-5; D call uncertain. Trimming stripped 5 bases from V and 3 bases from J, with 11 bases between. Germline CDR1 SQVTM, CDR2 ANQGSEA. The CDR3 contains 13 residues.

The gene calls are TRBV7-9 and TRBJ2-3; 8 positions match TRBD2. The trim removed 2 bases at V and 2 bases at J, leaving 9 bases unmatched. Germline V CDR1 and CDR2: SEHNR, FQNEAQ (reference sequence). The CDR3 extends over 17 amino acids. Here the CDR3 DNA reads TGTGCCAGCAGCTTATCTATGGGCGGGGGGACCACAGATACGCAGTATTTT. It yields the protein CASSLSMGGGTTDTQYF.

This sequence joins TRBV30 and TRBJ1-2; D gene ambiguous. This CDR3 spans 13 amino acids. V dropped 3 bases and J dropped 6 bases, with 14 bases sitting between them. Germline values: CDR1 GTSNPN, CDR2 SVGIG (reference sequence). The CDR3: CAWSQGGSDGYTF. The CDR3 DNA follows: TGTGCCTGGAGCCAAGGCGGGTCTGATGGCTACACCTTC.

This sequence joins TRBV19 and TRBJ2-2, with TRBD1 as a possible D gene (6 bases). V was clipped by 7 bases and J by 4 bases, with 10 bases between them. Germline values: CDR1 LNHDA, CDR2 SQIVND (reference sequence). The CDR3 runs 13 residues. The CDR3 loop is CASKQGSTGELFF. The CDR3 DNA reads as TGTGCCAGTAAACAGGGCTCCACCGGGGAGCTGTTTTTT.

V usage is TRBV30 and J usage is TRBJ2-1, with D perhaps being TRBD1 or TRBD2 (5 bases each). The CDR3 has 11 amino acids. Germline CDR1 reads GTSNPN; CDR2 reads SVGIG (reference sequence). CDR3 bases: TGTGCTGGGACCGAGGTCAATGAGCAGTTCTTC. Translated, it gives CAGTEVNEQFF. Based on the CDR3 plus reference TRBV30 and TRBJ2-1, the full variable domain is SQTIHQWPATLVQPVGSPLSLECTVEGTSNPNLYWYRQAAGRGLQLLFYSVGIGQISSEVPQNLSASRPQDRQFILSSKKLLLSDSGFYLCAGTEVNEQFFGPGTRLTVL.

Here the CDR3 reads CASSQGLATTYEQYF. The CDR3 DNA is TGTGCCAGCAGCCAGGGACTAGCGACCACCTACGAGCAGTACTTC. The V gene is TRBV7-8, the J gene TRBJ2-7, with 10 bases matching TRBD2. The CDR3 totals 15 residues. Trimming cost V 5 bases and J 2 bases; bases outside gene matches: 6. CDR1 and CDR2 (germline): SGHVS, FQNEAQ.

This clone was detected only once. V gene TRBV29-1 combines with J gene TRBJ2-1; D gene ambiguous. CDR3 length: 13 residues. The germline CDR1 and CDR2 sequences are SQVTM and ANQGSEA. The V gene lost 3 bases and the J gene lost 0 bases, with 6 bases spanning the gap. The CDR3 loop is CSVDGYSYNEQFF. The CDR3 region has the DNA TGCAGCGTTGATGGCTACTCCTACAATGAGCAGTTCTTC.

This clone appeared a few times. The chain has TRBV11-2 and TRBJ2-7; D could derive from TRBD1 or TRBD2 (5 bases each). The CDR3 is 15 amino acids. Germline V gene sequence: CDR1 SGHAT, CDR2 FQNNGV. Trimming pared 4 bases from V and 3 bases from J, leaving 16 bases between. The chain's CDR3 is CASSSSGTGYYEQYF. The DNA for the CDR3 is TGTGCCAGCAGCTCGTCCGGGACGGGTTACTACGAGCAGTACTTC.

The J gene is TRBJ2-7, the V gene TRBV12-5; TRBD2 matches at 9 bases. J gave up 3 bases and V 7 bases, and 7 bases lay outside the gene matches. The CDR3 sequence is 14 residues long. Germline CDR1 and CDR2: LGHNT and FRNRAP. CDR3 sequence (DNA): TGTGCTAGTGCCCCCGGGACTAGCCTCTACGAGCAGTACTTC. This codes for CASAPGTSLYEQYF.